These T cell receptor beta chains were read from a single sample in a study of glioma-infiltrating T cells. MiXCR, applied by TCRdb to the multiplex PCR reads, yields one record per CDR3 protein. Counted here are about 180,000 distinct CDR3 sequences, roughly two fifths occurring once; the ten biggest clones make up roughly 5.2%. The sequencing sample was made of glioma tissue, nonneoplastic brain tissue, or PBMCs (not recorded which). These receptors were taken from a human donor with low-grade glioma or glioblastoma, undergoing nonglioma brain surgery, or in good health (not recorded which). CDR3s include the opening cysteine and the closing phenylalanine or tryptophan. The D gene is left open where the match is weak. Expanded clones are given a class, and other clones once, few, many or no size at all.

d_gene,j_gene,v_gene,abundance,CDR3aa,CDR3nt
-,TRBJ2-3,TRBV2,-,CASSGSGFGTDTQYF,TGTGCCAGCAGTGGCAGCGGGTTCGGCACAGATACGCAGTATTTT
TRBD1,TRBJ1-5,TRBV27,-,CASSTLTGGVHPQHF,TGTGCCAGCTCGACCCTAACAGGGGGCGTCCATCCCCAGCATTTT
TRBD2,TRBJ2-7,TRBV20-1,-,CSAERSGSTGYEQYF,TGCAGTGCTGAAAGGAGCGGGAGTACAGGCTACGAGCAGTACTTC
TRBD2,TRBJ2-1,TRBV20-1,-,CSALGASGTIGYYNEQFF,TGCAGTGCTCTCGGGGCTAGCGGGACAATAGGTTACTACAATGAGCAGTTCTTC
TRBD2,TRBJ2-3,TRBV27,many,CASSPSGFGGADTQYF,TGTGCCAGCAGCCCCTCAGGCTTTGGGGGGGCAGATACGCAGTATTTT
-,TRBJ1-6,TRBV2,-,CASTQKMDVLDNSPLHF,TGTGCCAGCACCCAAAAAATGGACGTTCTCGATAATTCACCCCTCCACTTT
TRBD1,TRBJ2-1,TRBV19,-,CAPAVGTGRYNEQFF,TGTGCCCCAGCCGTCGGGACAGGGAGGTACAATGAGCAGTTCTTC
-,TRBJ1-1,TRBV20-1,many,CSASLQGDYTEAFF,TGCAGTGCTAGTTTGCAGGGCGATTACACTGAAGCTTTCTTT
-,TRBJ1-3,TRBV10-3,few,CAISENPDGPSGNTIYF,TGTGCCATCAGTGAGAACCCAGACGGTCCCTCTGGAAACACCATATATTTT
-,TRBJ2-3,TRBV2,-,CASSDSGQADTQYF,TGTGCCAGCAGTGACTCGGGACAAGCGGATACGCAGTATTTT
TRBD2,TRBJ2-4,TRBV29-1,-,CRVTGTSLAKNIQYF,TGCAGAGTAACCGGGACTAGCTTAGCCAAAAACATTCAGTACTTC
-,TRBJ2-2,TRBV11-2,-,CASSRLLNTGELFF,TGTGCCAGCAGCAGACTATTAAACACCGGGGAGCTGTTTTTT
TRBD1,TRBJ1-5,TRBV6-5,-,CASKRDRAINQPQHF,TGTGCCAGCAAAAGAGACAGGGCCATCAATCAGCCACAGCATTTT
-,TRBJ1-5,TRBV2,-,CAGSFNQPQHF,TGTGCCGGGTCCTTCAATCAGCCCCAGCATTTT
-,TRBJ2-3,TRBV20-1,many,CSARGVGGADTQYF,TGCAGTGCTAGAGGTGTCGGCGGTGCGGATACGCAGTATTTT
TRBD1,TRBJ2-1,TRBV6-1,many,CASSSSGTGRPYEQFF,TGTGCCAGCAGTTCATCCGGGACAGGGAGGCCCTATGAGCAGTTCTTC
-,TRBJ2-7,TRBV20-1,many,CSARVSGPYEQYF,TGCAGTGCTAGAGTAAGCGGTCCCTACGAGCAGTACTTC
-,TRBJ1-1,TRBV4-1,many,CASSQVSTAQAFF,TGCGCCAGCAGCCAAGTTTCTACAGCACAAGCTTTCTTT
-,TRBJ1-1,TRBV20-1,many,CSASAMTGGTEAFF,TGCAGTGCTAGTGCCATGACGGGCGGCACTGAAGCTTTCTTT
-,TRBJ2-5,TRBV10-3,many,CAISEGIKETQYF,TGTGCCATCAGTGAGGGGATCAAGGAGACCCAGTACTTC
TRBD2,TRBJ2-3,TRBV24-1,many,CATSDRGLAGTTDTQYF,TGTGCCACCAGTGATCGGGGACTAGCGGGTACAACAGATACGCAGTATTTT
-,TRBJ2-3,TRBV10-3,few,CAISPPAADTQYF,TGTGCCATCAGCCCTCCGGCGGCAGATACGCAGTATTTT